This T cell receptor (beta chain) was observed in a study of blood T cell repertoires in COVID-19 (TCRdb year 2020). Regarding the complete study: Samples from collaborators originated in the United States, Italy and Spain and spanned both the acute and convalescent phases of COVID-19. Samples were obtained from the ongoing ImmuneRACE study (first 160 participants) and from over a thousand subjects provided by 6 global collaborators. A de-identified subject ID, COVID-19 status, age in years and sex were almost always included in the sample metadata. Where available, HLA class I and class II types were taken from metadata supplied by the sample provider and were not determined by assay-based typing. The repertoires were released in a freely available public database intended as a resource for research on the immune response to SARS-CoV-2. The material from the prospective study consisted of cDNA or gDNA derived from T cells, B-cell-depleted T cells, or PBMCs. Deeply sampled blood TCRbeta repertoires from subjects exposed to, actively infected with, or recovered from COVID-19 were included in the dataset. General conclusions and limits of the study: Clinical and demographic metadata were provided uncurated, with the amount varying by source and participant.

TCRbeta CDR3 regions were amplified from genomic DNA using the immunoSEQ Assay, a bias-controlled multiplex PCR. In the authors' own workflow: The number of nucleated cells in each sample was estimated from the amplification of reference gene primers within the assay. To quantify the absolute abundance of each unique TCRbeta CDR3 rearrangement, sequence reads were collapsed and filtered. Productive Simpson clonality was computed per sample as the square root of Simpson's diversity index over productive rearrangements. Drawn from immuneACCESS, this table holds only the in-frame rearrangements with V and J called that TCRdb kept. Clones are partly lost; checked studies trace under half to an unresolved V gene and leave the rest unexplained. V, J and clone size are taken as reported in that table, and D and trimming were inferred from the DNA itself. The sample contains about 83,000 clones, approximately 86% of them found a single time. Roughly 8% of the sample is taken by the ten largest.

Collaborating institutions collected whole blood in K2EDTA tubes following their own protocols. For TCRbeta analysis, collaborators shipped samples in one of three forms: frozen whole blood, isolated PBMCs, or DNA extracted from either of those sample types. About this clone: The antigen it binds to is not known. No quality values exist for individual bases; no much larger clone is one base distant.

This TCR derives from a man older than 75 with active or convalescent COVID-19. Sequenced sample: peripheral blood.

The DNA sequence is as follows: TGTGCCAGCAGTGAATGGACAGGGGACACCGGGGAGCTGTTTTTT. Translated, this is CASSEWTGDTGELFF. This chain is built from TRBV25-1 and TRBJ2-2; 9 middle bases align to TRBD1. The CDR3 sequence holds 15 residues, the cysteine and phenylalanine included. Just the 45-base CDR3 DNA is kept, in frame starting at base 1. CDR1 and CDR2 were assigned from the germline V gene as MGHDK and SYGVNS. Trimmed from V: 1 base; trimmed from J: 3 bases; junction bases lacking a gene match: 0.